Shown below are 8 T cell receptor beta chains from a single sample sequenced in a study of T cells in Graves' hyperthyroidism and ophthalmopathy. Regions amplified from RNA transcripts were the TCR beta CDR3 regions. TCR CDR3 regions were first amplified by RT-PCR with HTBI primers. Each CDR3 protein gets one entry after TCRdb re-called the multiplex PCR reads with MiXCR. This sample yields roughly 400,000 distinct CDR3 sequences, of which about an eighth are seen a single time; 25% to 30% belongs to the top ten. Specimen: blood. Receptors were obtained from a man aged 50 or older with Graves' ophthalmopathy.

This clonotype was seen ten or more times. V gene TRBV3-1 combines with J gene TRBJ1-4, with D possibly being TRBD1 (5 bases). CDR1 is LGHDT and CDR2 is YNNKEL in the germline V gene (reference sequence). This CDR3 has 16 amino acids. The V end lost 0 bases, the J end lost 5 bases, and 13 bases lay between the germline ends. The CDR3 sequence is CASSQDSGPGNEKLFF. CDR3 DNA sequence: TGTGCCAGCAGCCAAGATTCGGGGCCTGGGAATGAAAAACTGTTTTTT.

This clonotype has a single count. The CDR3 DNA is TGCGCCAGCAGCGAACGACTAGCGGGTGGAGCCGGCGGATCCTACGAGCAGTTCTTC. Translation: CASSERLAGGAGGSYEQFF. J is TRBJ2-7 and V is TRBV5-1; 10 bases agree with TRBD2. The J call may be in error: the DNA end matches TRBJ2-1 better. Germline V lookup: CDR1 SGHRS, CDR2 YFSETQ. The CDR3 sequence is 19 residues long.

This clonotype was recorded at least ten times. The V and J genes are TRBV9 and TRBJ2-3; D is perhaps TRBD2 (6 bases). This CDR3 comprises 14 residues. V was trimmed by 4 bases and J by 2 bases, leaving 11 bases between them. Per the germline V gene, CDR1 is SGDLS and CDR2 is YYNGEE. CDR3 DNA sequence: TGTGCCAGCAGCCCAAGGGACTCCACAGATACGCAGTATTTT. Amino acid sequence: CASSPRDSTDTQYF. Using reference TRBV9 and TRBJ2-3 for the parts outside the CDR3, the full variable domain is DSGVTQTPKHLITATGQRVTLRCSPRSGDLSVYWYQQSLDQGLQFLIQYYNGEERAKGNILERFSAQQFPDLHSELNLSSLELGDSALYFCASSPRDSTDTQYFGPGTRLTVL.

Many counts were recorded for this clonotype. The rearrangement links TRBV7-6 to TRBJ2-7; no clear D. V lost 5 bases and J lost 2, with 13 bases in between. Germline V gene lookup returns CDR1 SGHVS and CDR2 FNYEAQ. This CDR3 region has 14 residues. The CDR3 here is CASSQLSRTYEQYF. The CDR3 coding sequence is TGTGCCAGCAGCCAATTGAGCAGAACCTACGAGCAGTACTTC.

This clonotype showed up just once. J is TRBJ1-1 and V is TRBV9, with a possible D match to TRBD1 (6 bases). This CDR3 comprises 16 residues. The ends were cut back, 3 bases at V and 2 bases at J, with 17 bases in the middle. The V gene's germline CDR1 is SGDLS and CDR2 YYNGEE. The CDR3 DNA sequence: TGTGCCAGCAGCGCAACAGGGAGGGGGGGCAACACTGAAGCTTTCTTT. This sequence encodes CASSATGRGGNTEAFF. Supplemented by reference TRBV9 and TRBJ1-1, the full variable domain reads DSGVTQTPKHLITATGQRVTLRCSPRSGDLSVYWYQQSLDQGLQFLIQYYNGEERAKGNILERFSAQQFPDLHSELNLSSLELGDSALYFCASSATGRGGNTEAFFGQGTRLTVV.

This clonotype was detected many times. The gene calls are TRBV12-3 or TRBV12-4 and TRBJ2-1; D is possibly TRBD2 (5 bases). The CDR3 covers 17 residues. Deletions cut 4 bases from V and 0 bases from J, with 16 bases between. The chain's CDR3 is CASSYALGTSSYNEQFF. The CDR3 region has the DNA TGTGCCAGCAGTTACGCTCTTGGTACTAGCTCCTACAATGAGCAGTTCTTC.

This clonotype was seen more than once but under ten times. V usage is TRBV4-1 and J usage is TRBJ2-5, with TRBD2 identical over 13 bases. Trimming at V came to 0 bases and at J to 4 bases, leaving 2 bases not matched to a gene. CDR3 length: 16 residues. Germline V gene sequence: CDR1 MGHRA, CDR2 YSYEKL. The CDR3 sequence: CASSQDRLAGGETQYF. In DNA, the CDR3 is TGCGCCAGCAGCCAAGATCGACTAGCGGGAGGAGAGACCCAGTACTTC.

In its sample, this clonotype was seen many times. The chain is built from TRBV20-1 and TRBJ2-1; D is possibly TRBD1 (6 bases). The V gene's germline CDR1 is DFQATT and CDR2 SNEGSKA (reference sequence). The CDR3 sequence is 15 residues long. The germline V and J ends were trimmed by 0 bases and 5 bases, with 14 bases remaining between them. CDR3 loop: CSARDWGPQNNEQFF. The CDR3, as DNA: TGCAGTGCTAGAGATTGGGGGCCTCAGAACAATGAGCAGTTCTTC.